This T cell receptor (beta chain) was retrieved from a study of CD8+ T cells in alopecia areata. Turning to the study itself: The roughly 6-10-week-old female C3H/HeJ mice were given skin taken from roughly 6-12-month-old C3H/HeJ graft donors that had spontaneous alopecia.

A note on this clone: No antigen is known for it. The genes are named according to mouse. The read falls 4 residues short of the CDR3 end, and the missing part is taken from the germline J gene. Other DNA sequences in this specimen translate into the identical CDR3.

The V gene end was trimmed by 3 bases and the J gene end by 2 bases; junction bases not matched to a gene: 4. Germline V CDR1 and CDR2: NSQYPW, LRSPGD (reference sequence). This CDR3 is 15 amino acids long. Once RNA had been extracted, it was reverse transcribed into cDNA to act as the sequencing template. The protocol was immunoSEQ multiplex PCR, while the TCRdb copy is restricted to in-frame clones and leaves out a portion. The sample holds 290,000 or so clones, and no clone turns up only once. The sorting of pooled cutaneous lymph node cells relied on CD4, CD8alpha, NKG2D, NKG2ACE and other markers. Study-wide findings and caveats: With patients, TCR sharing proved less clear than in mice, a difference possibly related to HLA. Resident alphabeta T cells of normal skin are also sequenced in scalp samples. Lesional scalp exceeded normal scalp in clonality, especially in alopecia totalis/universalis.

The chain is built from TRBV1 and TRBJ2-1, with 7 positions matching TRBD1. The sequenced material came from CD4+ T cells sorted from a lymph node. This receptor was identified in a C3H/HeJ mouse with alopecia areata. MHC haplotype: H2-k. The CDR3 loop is CTCSAHRGDYAEQFF. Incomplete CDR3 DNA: TGCACCTGCAGTGCCCACAGGGGAGACTATGCT.